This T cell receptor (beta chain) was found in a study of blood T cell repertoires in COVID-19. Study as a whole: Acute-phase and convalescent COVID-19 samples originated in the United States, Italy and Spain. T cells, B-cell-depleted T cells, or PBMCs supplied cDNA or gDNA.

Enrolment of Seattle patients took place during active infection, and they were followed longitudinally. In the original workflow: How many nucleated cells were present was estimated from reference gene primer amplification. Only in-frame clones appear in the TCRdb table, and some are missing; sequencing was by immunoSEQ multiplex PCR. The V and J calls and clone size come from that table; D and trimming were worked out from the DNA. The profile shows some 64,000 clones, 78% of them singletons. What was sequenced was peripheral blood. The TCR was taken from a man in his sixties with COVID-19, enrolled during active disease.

The CDR3 region is CASSTDRVYEQYF. Written as DNA, the CDR3 is TGTGCCAGCAGCACCGACAGGGTCTACGAGCAGTACTTC. V usage is TRBV6-5 and J usage is TRBJ2-7; TRBD1 agrees at 7 bases. Trimming at V came to 6 bases and at J to 3 bases, leaving 5 bases not matched to a gene. In germline, CDR1 is MNHEY, CDR2 SVGAGI. This CDR3 has 13 residues.